The T cell receptor beta chain under discussion was sequenced for a study of blood T cell repertoires in COVID-19. The protocol was immunoSEQ multiplex PCR, while the TCRdb copy is restricted to in-frame clones and leaves out a portion. This table has 280,000 or so clones, roughly 87% appearing once. Sequenced: peripheral blood. This clonotype was obtained from a human donor in a cohort sampled during active COVID-19.

For the CDR3, the DNA is TGCGCCAGCAGCTCCGGGACTTTTTACGAGCAGTACTTC. It specifies CASSSGTFYEQYF. This sequence joins TRBV5-1 and TRBJ2-7, with D possibly being TRBD2 (6 bases). Germline CDR1 reads SGHRS; CDR2 reads YFSETQ. This CDR3 is 13 amino acids long. The ends were cut back, 3 bases at V and 4 bases at J, with 11 bases in the middle.